This TCR beta chain was sequenced in a study of blood T cell repertoires in COVID-19. Study-level background: From the United States, Italy and Spain came samples of acute and convalescent COVID-19.

This clone has a handful of counts. Germline V gene lookup returns CDR1 SGHTA and CDR2 FQGNSA. Unmatched junction bases numbered 11, after V lost 1 base and J lost 2 bases. The CDR3 loop spans 18 amino acids. Assay: immunoSEQ multiplex PCR; the TCRdb copy retains only in-frame clones and omits some. The table records about 240,000 clones, roughly 80% of them present only once. Sequencing was done on a sample of peripheral blood. The genes are TRBV7-2 and TRBJ2-3, with 8 bases fitting TRBD2. This receptor was taken from a woman aged 18-29 years with acute or convalescent COVID-19. In DNA form, the CDR3 reads TGTGCCAGCAGCTTAGACGTCGGGGCGGGAGGCCTCACAGATACGCAGTATTTT. It encodes CASSLDVGAGGLTDTQYF.